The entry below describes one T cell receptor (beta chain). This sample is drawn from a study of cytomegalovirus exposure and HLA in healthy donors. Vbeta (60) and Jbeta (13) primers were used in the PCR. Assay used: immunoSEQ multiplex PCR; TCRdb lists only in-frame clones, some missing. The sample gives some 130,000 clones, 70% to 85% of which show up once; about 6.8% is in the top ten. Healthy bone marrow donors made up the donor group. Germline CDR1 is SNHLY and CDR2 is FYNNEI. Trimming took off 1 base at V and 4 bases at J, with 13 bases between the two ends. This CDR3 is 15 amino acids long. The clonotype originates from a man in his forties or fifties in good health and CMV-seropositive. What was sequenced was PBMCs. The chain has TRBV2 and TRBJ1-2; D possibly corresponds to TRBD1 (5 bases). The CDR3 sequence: CASSEVGPYVYGYTF. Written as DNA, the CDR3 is TGTGCCAGCAGTGAAGTGGGGCCCTATGTCTATGGCTACACCTTC.